This T cell receptor beta chain is from a study of spatial heterogeneity in lung cancer. As to time point: sample taken at primary tumor resection. The study sequenced unsorted whole RNA from tumor, nontumor lung or frozen PBMC. Each TCR cDNA molecule bore a unique molecular identifier. TCRdb analysed the 5' RACE reads with MiXCR anew, one entry per CDR3 protein. The repertoire holds over 5,500 distinct CDR3 sequences, with approximately 15% as singletons. Study-wide results and caveats: When ubiquitous and regional expanded TCRs were counted, their numbers tracked ubiquitous and regional nonsynonymous mutations, respectively. Tumor mutation counts were tracked by expanded intratumoral alpha and beta TCR counts.

Germline V gene sequence: CDR1 MNHEY, CDR2 SVGAGI. V lost 4 bases and J 0 bases, leaving 16 bases between the germline ends. CDR3 length: 17 residues. This clonotype was counted a few times. The antigen is not known. The V and J genes are TRBV6-5 and TRBJ1-5, with D hard to call. This TCR derives from a male donor with early-stage non-small cell lung cancer. Sample: lung tumor tissue, taken at surgery. For the CDR3, the DNA is TGTGCCAGCAGTTTCGTCGCCCCAGGAATTAGCAATCAGCCCCAGCATTTT. Encoded protein: CASSFVAPGISNQPQHF.